Shown below are 4 T cell receptor beta chains from a single sample sequenced in a study of regulatory T cells in long-lasting Graves disease. Sequencing libraries for TCR beta were prepared with iRepertoire HTBI primers and Arm-PCR of CDR3 regions. Using its own MiXCR run on the multiplex PCR reads, TCRdb lists one record per CDR3 protein. Among approximately 540,000 distinct CDR3 sequences, 12% were seen once, and the ten largest hold almost 9%. Specified time point: newly diagnosed GD, antithyroid drugs for less than 3 months. Preparation of the TCR library used RNA extracted from PBMCs. This same sample was also taken into another study, of T cells in Graves' hyperthyroidism and ophthalmopathy.

Sequenced material: peripheral blood mononuclear cells (PBMCs), taken at new diagnosis, from a patient treated with antithyroid drugs. The receptors were sampled from a woman aged 25 to 39 with Graves disease.

The chain joins TRBV20-1 to TRBJ2-7; D possibly matches TRBD1 or TRBD2 (7 bases each). CDR3 length: 14 residues. Germline V gene data show CDR1 as DFQATT and CDR2 as SNEGSKA (reference sequence). Trimming took 1 base from V and 4 from J, leaving 14 bases between them. The CDR3 is CSARGTGLGYEQYF. The CDR3, as DNA: TGCAGTGCTAGAGGGACAGGACTAGGGTACGAGCAGTACTTC.

This clonotype was seen at least ten times. The V call is TRBV28, the J call TRBJ2-7; no clear D. Trimming cost V 5 bases and J 0 bases, with 26 bases left between them. Germline V gives CDR1 MDHEN, CDR2 SYDVKM. The CDR3 has 19 residues. In nucleotides, the CDR3 is TGTGCCAGCAGTCTTATAGGGAATTGGACGATAAGGAGCTCCTACGAGCAGTACTTC. Its translation: CASSLIGNWTIRSSYEQYF.

V usage is TRBV15 and J usage is TRBJ1-1; D is perhaps TRBD1 (6 bases). The CDR3 contains 13 residues. Trimming took 4 bases from V and 4 from J, leaving 10 bases between them. The germline CDR1 and CDR2 sequences are LNHNV and YYDKDF (reference sequence). CDR3 sequence reads: CATSKSGVTEAFF. The CDR3, as DNA: TGTGCCACCAGCAAATCAGGGGTCACTGAAGCTTTCTTT.

Comment on this clonotype: A clone one base away is much larger, so this may be a read error. The V call is TRBV28, the J call TRBJ1-2; D unresolved. This CDR3 comprises 16 residues. V lost 1 base to trimming and J lost 2 bases, with 14 bases between them. Germline values: CDR1 MDHEN, CDR2 SYDVKM. CDR3 protein: CASSLSLREANYGYTF. The CDR3 nucleotides are TGTGCCAGCAGTTTATCCCTCCGGGAGGCAAACTATGGCTACACCTTC.